These T cell receptor beta chains were read from a single sample in a study of Tregs in tolerant kidney transplant recipients. These receptors' targets are unknown. Repertoires were generated with immunoSEQ multiplex PCR, while TCRdb's copy carries only in-frame clones and drops some. The repertoire holds around 16,000 clones, with about 57% as singletons. The source material was Tregs from blood cultured with allogeneic cells. Source of these receptors: a human donor in good health. The CDR3 runs from the conserved cysteine through the conserved F or W. The D gene is left open where the match is weak. Not all rows give a size; the values are once, few, many and, for expanded clones, a class.

size: once
J: TRBJ1-2
V: TRBV11-3
D: NA
CDR3: CASSLGIDRLGYTF
DNA: TGTGCCAGCAGCTTAGGAATCGACCGTCTTGGCTACACCTTC

size: NA
J: TRBJ1-2
V: TRBV28
D: NA
CDR3: CASSLRLIGGYTF
DNA: TGTGCCAGCAGTTTGAGACTTATCGGTGGCTACACCTTC

size: NA
J: TRBJ2-3
V: TRBV21-1
D: NA
CDR3: CASSPVKHPSTDTQYF
DNA: TGTGCCAGCAGCCCGGTCAAACACCCTAGCACAGATACGCAGTATTTT

size: NA
J: TRBJ2-7
V: TRBV7-9
D: TRBD1
CDR3: CASRRGQTYEQYF
DNA: TGTGCCAGCAGACGGGGACAGACCTACGAGCAGTACTTC

size: NA
J: TRBJ2-7
V: TRBV30
D: NA
CDR3: CAWRASGTREQYF
DNA: TGTGCCTGGAGGGCCTCCGGGACGCGGGAGCAGTACTTC

size: NA
J: TRBJ1-2
V: TRBV30
D: NA
CDR3: CAGGRDYGYTF
DNA: TGTGCGGGGGGAAGGGACTATGGCTACACCTTC

size: NA
J: TRBJ1-5
V: TRBV4-1
D: NA
CDR3: CASSQDRNNQPQHF
DNA: TGCGCCAGCAGCCAAGATCGAAACAATCAGCCCCAGCATTTT

size: NA
J: TRBJ1-2
V: TRBV5-4
D: NA
CDR3: CASSFTTILDYGYTF
DNA: TGTGCCAGCAGCTTTACGACAATACTTGATTATGGCTACACCTTC

size: NA
J: TRBJ1-1
V: TRBV11-2
D: NA
CDR3: CASSPPARGGSVKAFF
DNA: TGTGCCAGCAGCCCTCCGGCTAGGGGCGGCTCCGTAAAAGCTTTCTTT

size: few
J: TRBJ1-1
V: TRBV2
D: NA
CDR3: CASRAEGTEAFF
DNA: TGTGCCAGCAGGGCTGAGGGGACTGAAGCTTTCTTT

size: NA
J: TRBJ2-1
V: TRBV10-3
D: TRBD2
CDR3: CAIMRSGSNHNEQFF
DNA: TGTGCCATCATGAGGAGCGGGAGTAACCACAATGAGCAGTTCTTC

size: NA
J: TRBJ1-2
V: TRBV21-1
D: NA
CDR3: CASSKEPADGINYGYTF
DNA: TGTGCCAGCAGCAAAGAGCCCGCGGACGGGATTAACTATGGCTACACCTTC

size: NA
J: TRBJ1-2
V: TRBV7-3
D: NA
CDR3: CASSLTPGQDYGYTF
DNA: TGTGCCAGCAGCTTAACTCCGGGACAAGACTATGGCTACACCTTC

size: NA
J: TRBJ2-3
V: TRBV29-1
D: NA
CDR3: CSVRTGVAQYF
DNA: TGCAGCGTTCGAACAGGTGTAGCGCAGTATTTT

size: few
J: TRBJ1-3
V: TRBV6-5
D: NA
CDR3: CASRGVSGNTIYF
DNA: TGTGCCAGCAGGGGAGTCTCTGGAAACACCATATATTTT